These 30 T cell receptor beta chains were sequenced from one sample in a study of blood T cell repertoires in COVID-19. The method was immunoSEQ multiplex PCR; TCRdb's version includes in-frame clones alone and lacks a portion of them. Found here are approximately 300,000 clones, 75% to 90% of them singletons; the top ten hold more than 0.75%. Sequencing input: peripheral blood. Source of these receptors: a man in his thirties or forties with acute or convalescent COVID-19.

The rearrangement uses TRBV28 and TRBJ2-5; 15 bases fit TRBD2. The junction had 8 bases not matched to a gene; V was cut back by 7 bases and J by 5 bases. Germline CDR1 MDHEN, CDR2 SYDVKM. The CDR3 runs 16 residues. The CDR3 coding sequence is TGTGCCAGCACCTTACTTGGGACTAGCGGGAGGGAGACCCAGTACTTC. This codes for CASTLLGTSGRETQYF.

CDR3 amino acids: CASRGRSRGLAVRELFF. The CDR3 DNA reads as TGTGCCAGTAGAGGGAGGTCTCGTGGACTAGCGGTAAGGGAGCTGTTTTTT. V usage is TRBV19 and J usage is TRBJ2-2, with 10 bases aligning to TRBD2. The CDR3 spans 17 residues. J lost 9 bases, V lost 6 bases, and 16 bases had no gene match. The germline V gene encodes CDR1 LNHDA and CDR2 SQIVND (reference sequence).

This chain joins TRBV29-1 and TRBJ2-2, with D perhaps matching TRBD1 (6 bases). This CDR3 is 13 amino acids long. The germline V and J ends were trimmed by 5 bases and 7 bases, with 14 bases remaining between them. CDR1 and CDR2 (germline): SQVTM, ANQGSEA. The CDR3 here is CSVSQGNGGELFF. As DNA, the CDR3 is TGCAGCGTTAGTCAGGGGAACGGCGGGGAGCTGTTTTTT.

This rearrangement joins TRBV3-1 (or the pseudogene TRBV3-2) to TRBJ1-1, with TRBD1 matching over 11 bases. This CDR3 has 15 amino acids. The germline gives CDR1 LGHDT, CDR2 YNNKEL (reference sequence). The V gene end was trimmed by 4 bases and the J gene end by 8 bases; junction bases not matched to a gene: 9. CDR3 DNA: TGTGCCAGCAGCCTACGGACAGGGGGCTTCTCGGAAGCTTTCTTT. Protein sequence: CASSLRTGGFSEAFF.

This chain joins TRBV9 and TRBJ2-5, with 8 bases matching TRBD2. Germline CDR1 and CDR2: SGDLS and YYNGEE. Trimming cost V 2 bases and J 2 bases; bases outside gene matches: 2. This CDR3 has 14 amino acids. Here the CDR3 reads CASSVRGGQETQYF. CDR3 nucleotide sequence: TGTGCCAGCAGCGTCCGGGGGGGACAAGAGACCCAGTACTTC. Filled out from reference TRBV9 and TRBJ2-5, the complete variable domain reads DSGVTQTPKHLITATGQRVTLRCSPRSGDLSVYWYQQSLDQGLQFLIQYYNGEERAKGNILERFSAQQFPDLHSELNLSSLELGDSALYFCASSVRGGQETQYFGPGTRLLVL.

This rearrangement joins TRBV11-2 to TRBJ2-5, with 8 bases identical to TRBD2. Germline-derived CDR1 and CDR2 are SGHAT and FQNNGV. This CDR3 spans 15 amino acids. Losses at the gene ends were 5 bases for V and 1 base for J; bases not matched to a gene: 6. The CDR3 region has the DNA TGTGCCAGCAGCCCCTTAGCGGGGTTCCAAGAGACCCAGTACTTC. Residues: CASSPLAGFQETQYF.

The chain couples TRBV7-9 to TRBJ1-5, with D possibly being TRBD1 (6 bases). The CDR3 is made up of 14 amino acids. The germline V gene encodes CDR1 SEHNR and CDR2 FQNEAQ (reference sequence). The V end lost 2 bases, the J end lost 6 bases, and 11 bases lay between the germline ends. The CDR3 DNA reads TGTGCCAGCAGCTTATTGGGGGCAGGTCAGCCCCAGCATTTT. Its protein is CASSLLGAGQPQHF.

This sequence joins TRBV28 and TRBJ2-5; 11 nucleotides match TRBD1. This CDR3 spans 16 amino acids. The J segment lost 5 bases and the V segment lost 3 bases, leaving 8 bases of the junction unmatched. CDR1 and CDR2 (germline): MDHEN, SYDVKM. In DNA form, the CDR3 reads TGTGCCAGCAGTTTGACAAGGACAGGGGGCGAGGAGACCCAGTACTTC. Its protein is CASSLTRTGGEETQYF.

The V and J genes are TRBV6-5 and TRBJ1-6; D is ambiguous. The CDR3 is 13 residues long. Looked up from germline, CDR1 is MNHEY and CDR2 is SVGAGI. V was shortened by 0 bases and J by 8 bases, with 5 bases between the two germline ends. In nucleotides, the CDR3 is TGTGCCAGCAGTTACTCAGCGGATTCACCCCTCCACTTT. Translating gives CASSYSADSPLHF.

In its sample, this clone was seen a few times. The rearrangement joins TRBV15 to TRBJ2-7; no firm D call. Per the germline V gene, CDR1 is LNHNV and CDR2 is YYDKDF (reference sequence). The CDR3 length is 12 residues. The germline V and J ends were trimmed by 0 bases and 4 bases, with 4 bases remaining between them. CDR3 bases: TGTGCCACCAGCAGAGACGGTTACGAGCAGTACTTC. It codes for CATSRDGYEQYF.

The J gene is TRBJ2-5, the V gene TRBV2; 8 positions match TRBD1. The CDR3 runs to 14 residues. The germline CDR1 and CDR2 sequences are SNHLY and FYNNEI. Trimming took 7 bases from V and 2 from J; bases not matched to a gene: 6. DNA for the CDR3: TGTGCCAGCAATGGACAGGGACTTCAAGAGACCCAGTACTTC. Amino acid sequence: CASNGQGLQETQYF. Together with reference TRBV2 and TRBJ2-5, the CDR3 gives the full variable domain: EPEVTQTPSHQVTQMGQEVILRCVPISNHLYFYWYRQILGQKVEFLVSFYNNEISEKSEIFDDQFSVERPDGSNFTLKIRSTKLEDSAMYFCASNGQGLQETQYFGPGTRLLVL.

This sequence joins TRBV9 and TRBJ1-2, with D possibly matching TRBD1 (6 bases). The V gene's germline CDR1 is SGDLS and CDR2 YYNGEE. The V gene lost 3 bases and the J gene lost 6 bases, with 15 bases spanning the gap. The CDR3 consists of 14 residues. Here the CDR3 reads CASSGTLNRDGYTF. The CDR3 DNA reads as TGTGCCAGCAGCGGAACATTGAACAGGGATGGCTACACCTTC.

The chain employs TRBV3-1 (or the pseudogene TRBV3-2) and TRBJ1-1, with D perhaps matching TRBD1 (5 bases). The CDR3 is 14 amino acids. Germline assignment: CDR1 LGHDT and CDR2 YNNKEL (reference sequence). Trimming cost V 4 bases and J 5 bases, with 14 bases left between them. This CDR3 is CASSRRVAGTEAFF. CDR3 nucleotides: TGTGCCAGCAGCCGCAGGGTCGCGGGGACTGAAGCTTTCTTT.

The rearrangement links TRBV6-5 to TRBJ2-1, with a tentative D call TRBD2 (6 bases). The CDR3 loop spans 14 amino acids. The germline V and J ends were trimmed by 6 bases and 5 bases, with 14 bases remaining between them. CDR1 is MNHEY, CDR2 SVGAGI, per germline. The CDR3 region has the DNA TGTGCCAGCAGGGGAGGCGGGGTAGACAATGAGCAGTTCTTC. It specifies CASRGGGVDNEQFF.

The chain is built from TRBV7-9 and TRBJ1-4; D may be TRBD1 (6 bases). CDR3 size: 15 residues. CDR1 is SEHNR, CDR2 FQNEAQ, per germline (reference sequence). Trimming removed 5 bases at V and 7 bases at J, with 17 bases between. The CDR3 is CASSLTDSFREKLFF. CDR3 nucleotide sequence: TGTGCCAGCAGCCTTACGGACAGTTTCCGTGAAAAACTGTTTTTT.

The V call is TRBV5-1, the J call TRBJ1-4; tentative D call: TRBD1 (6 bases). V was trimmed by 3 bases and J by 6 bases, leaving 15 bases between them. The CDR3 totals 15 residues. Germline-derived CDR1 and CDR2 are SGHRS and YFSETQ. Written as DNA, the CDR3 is TGCGCCAGCAGCTCCACCGGGGGGCCGGATGAAAAACTGTTTTTT. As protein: CASSSTGGPDEKLFF.

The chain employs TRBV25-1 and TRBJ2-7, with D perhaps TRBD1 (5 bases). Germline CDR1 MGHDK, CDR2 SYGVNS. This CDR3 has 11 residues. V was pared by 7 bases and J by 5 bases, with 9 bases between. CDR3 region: CASTLRDEQYF. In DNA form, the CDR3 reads TGTGCCAGCACGCTCAGGGACGAGCAGTACTTC.

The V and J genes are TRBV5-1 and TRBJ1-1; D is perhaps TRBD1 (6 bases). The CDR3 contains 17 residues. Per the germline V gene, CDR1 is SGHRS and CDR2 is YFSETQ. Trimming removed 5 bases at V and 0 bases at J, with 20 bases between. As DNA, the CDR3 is TGCGCCAGCAGGTCCCCTCCCGGGACACAGATGAACACTGAAGCTTTCTTT. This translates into CASRSPPGTQMNTEAFF.

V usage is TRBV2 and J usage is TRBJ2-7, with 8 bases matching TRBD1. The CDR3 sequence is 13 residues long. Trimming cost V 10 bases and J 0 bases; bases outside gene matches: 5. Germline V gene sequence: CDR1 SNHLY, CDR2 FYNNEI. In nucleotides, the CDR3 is TGTGCCACCAGACAGGGGAGCTCCTACGAGCAGTACTTC. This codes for CATRQGSSYEQYF.

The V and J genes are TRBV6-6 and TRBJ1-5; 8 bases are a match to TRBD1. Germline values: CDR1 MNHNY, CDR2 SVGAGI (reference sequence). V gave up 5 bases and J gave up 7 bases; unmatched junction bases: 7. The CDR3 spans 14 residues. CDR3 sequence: CASSNTGGNQPQHF. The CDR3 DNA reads TGTGCCAGCAGTAACACAGGGGGAAACCAGCCCCAGCATTTT.

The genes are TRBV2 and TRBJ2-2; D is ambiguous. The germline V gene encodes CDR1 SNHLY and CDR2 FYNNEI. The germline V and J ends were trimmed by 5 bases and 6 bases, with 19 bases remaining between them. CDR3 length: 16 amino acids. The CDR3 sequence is CASSTGSSLLSGELFF. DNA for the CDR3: TGTGCCAGCAGTACCGGGTCCAGTTTGCTGTCCGGGGAGCTGTTTTTT.

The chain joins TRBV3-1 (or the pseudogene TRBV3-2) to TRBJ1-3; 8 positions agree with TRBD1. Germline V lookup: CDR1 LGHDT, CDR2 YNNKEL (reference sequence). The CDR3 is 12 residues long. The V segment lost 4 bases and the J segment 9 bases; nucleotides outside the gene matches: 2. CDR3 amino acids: CASSPTGGTIYF. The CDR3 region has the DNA TGTGCCAGCAGCCCCACAGGGGGCACCATATATTTT.

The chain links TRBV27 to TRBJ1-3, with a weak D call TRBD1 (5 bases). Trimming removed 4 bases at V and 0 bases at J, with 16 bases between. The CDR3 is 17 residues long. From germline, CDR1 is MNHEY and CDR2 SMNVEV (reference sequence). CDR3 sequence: CASSYTGRLLSGNTIYF. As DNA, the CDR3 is TGTGCCAGCAGTTATACAGGACGGCTTCTCTCTGGAAACACCATATATTTT.

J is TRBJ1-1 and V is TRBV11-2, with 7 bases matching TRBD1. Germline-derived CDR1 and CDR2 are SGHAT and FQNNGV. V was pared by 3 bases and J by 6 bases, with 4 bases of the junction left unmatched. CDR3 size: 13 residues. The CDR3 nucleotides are TGTGCCAGCAGCTTTAGGGGGCTGGCTGAAGCTTTCTTT. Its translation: CASSFRGLAEAFF. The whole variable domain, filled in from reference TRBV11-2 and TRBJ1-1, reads EAGVAQSPRYKIIEKRQSVAFWCNPISGHATLYWYQQILGQGPKLLIQFQNNGVVDDSQLPKDRFSAERLKGVDSTLKIQPAKLEDSAVYLCASSFRGLAEAFFGQGTRLTVV.

CDR3 sequence: CASSLAPGGNQPQHF. CDR3 nucleotides: TGCGCCAGCAGCTTGGCCCCCGGGGGCAATCAGCCCCAGCATTTT. The chain is built from TRBV5-1 and TRBJ1-5, with D unresolved. This CDR3 has 15 residues. Germline V gene data show CDR1 as SGHRS and CDR2 as YFSETQ. Trimming pared 0 bases from V and 2 bases from J, leaving 9 bases between.

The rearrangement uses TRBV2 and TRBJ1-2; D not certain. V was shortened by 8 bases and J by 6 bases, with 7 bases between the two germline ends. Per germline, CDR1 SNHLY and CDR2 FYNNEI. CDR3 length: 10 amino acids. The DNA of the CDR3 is TGTGCCAGCTCCGCTAATGGCTACACCTTC. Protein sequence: CASSANGYTF. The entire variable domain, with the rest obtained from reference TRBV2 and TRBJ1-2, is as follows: EPEVTQTPSHQVTQMGQEVILRCVPISNHLYFYWYRQILGQKVEFLVSFYNNEISEKSEIFDDQFSVERPDGSNFTLKIRSTKLEDSAMYFCASSANGYTFGSGTRLTVV.

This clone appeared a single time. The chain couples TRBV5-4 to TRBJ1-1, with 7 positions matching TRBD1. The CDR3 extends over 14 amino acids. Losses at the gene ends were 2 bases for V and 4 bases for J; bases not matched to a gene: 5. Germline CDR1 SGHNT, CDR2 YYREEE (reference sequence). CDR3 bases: TGTGCCAGCAGCTTTGTGACAGGGAGCACTGAAGCTTTCTTT. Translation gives CASSFVTGSTEAFF. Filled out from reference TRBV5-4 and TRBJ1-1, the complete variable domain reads ETGVTQSPTHLIKTRGQQVTLRCSSQSGHNTVSWYQQALGQGPQFIFQYYREEENGRGNFPPRFSGLQFPNYSSELNVNALELDDSALYLCASSFVTGSTEAFFGQGTRLTVV.

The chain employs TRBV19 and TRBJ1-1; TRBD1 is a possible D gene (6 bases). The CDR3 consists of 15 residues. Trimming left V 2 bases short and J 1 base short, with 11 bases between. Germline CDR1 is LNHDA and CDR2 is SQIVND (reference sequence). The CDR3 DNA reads TGTGCCAGTAGTATAAGGGGGGGGGCGAACACTGAAGCTTTCTTT. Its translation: CASSIRGGANTEAFF. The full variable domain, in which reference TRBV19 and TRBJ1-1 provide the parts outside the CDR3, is DGGITQSPKYLFRKEGQNVTLSCEQNLNHDAMYWYRQDPGQGLRLIYYSQIVNDFQKGDIAEGYSVSREKKESFPLTVTSAQKNPTAFYLCASSIRGGANTEAFFGQGTRLTVV.

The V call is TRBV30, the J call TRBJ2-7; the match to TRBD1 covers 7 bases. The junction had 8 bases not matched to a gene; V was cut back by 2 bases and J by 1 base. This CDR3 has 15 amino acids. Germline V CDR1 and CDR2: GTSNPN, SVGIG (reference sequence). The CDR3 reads CAWSTGAFFSYEQYF. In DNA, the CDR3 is TGTGCCTGGAGTACAGGGGCCTTTTTTTCCTACGAGCAGTACTTC.

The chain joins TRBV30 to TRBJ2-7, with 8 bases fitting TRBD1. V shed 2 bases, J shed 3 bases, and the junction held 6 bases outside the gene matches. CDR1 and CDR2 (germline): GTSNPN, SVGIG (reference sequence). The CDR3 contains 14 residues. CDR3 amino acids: CAWSRDRPIYEQYF. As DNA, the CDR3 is TGTGCCTGGAGTAGGGACAGGCCCATCTACGAGCAGTACTTC.